Only one count was recorded for the clone carrying this TCR beta chain. Its antigen is still unknown. Libraries were prepared by immunoSEQ multiplex PCR; TCRdb keeps only in-frame clonotypes and omits some of them. The table lists about 220,000 clones, approximately 86% of them singletons. The sample belongs to a study of cytomegalovirus exposure and HLA in healthy donors. For the study at large: Both the 95 to 150 validation repertoires and the approximately 670 first-cohort repertoires used the same platform, as reported by a later analysis.

Study-wide results and limits: A few CMV-associated chains proved CMV antigen-specific in vitro. A later analysis found first-cohort TCR clusters tended to co-occur in the approximately 110 validation repertoires. Associated with cytomegalovirus, according to the listing, were 150 to 200 TCR beta chains.

This receptor was taken from a young woman in good health and CMV-seronegative. What was sequenced was PBMCs.

The CDR3 loop reads CASSPGLAGEPYEQYF. The CDR3 DNA follows: TGTGCCAGCAGCCCCGGACTAGCGGGAGAGCCCTACGAGCAGTACTTC. The V call is TRBV7-9, the J call TRBJ2-7; 13 bases map to TRBD2. The J segment lost 2 bases and the V segment lost 5 bases, leaving 6 bases of the junction unmatched. Germline V lookup: CDR1 SEHNR, CDR2 FQNEAQ (reference sequence). There are 16 residues in the CDR3.